A selection of T cell receptor beta chains follows, all from one sample in a study of shared clonotypes between healthy human individuals. The data were produced by immunoSEQ multiplex PCR, yet TCRdb's version contains in-frame clones alone and is incomplete. The table records hundreds of thousands of clones, about 78% of them present only once. The sample comprised memory CD4+ T cells sorted from blood. Every receptor here comes from a woman aged 30 to 39 in good health. Each CDR3 is given with its conserved first and last residue. D genes are given only for firm matches. Not all rows give a size; the values are once, few, many and, for expanded clones, a class.

d_gene | j_gene | abundance | v_gene | CDR3nt | CDR3aa
. | TRBJ2-7 | . | TRBV5-4 | TGTGCCAGCAGCGCGGCTGGGTGGGGCAGAAACTACGAGCAGTACTTC | CASSAAGWGRNYEQYF
. | TRBJ1-2 | . | TRBV27 | TGTGCCAGCGGACGGACGGCTACCTATGGCTACACCTTC | CASGRTATYGYTF
. | TRBJ1-1 | . | TRBV20-1 | TGCAGTGCTAGCCCCAGCTCTGAAGCTTTCTTT | CSASPSSEAFF
. | TRBJ1-4 | . | TRBV11-2 | TGTGCCAGCAGCCCCCAGCGGGGAGCAACAACTAATGAAAAACTGTTTTTT | CASSPQRGATTNEKLFF
. | TRBJ1-2 | . | TRBV6-5 | TGTGCCAGCAGTTACCTATCCAGGGGAGAGGGTGGCTACACCTTC | CASSYLSRGEGGYTF
TRBD1 | TRBJ1-2 | few | TRBV4-1 | TGCGCCAGCAGCCAAGATGGGGACAGGGTAAGGGGCTACACCTTC | CASSQDGDRVRGYTF
TRBD2 | TRBJ2-1 | . | TRBV9 | TGTGCCAGCAGCGTAGCGCTAGCGGGCCAGAATGAGCAGTTCTTC | CASSVALAGQNEQFF
. | TRBJ2-1 | . | TRBV5-1 | TGCGCCAGCAGCCCGGACAGCGCGGGTTACAATGAGCAGTTCTTC | CASSPDSAGYNEQFF
. | TRBJ1-5 | many | TRBV5-1 | TGCGCCAGCAGTCAAGAGGTGGATAGGCCCCAGCATTTT | CASSQEVDRPQHF
. | TRBJ2-3 | once | TRBV18 | TGTGCCAGCTCACCCGGGGGAGGACCGGGAAGCACAGATACGCAGTATTTT | CASSPGGGPGSTDTQYF
. | TRBJ1-1 | . | TRBV28 | TGTGCCAGCAGGTCGGGGACTGAAGCTTTCTTT | CASRSGTEAFF
TRBD1 | TRBJ2-7 | . | TRBV5-1 | TGCGCCAGCAGCACCGAGACAGGGACCTCCTACGAGCAGTACTTC | CASSTETGTSYEQYF
. | TRBJ2-3 | . | TRBV10-1 | TGCGCCAACAAAGTTCAGGGGAGCACAGATACGCAGTATTTT | CANKVQGSTDTQYF
TRBD2 | TRBJ2-1 | many | TRBV6-4 | TGTGCCAGCAGCCCGGCGGGAGACTCGGATGAGCAGTTCTTC | CASSPAGDSDEQFF
. | TRBJ2-4 | . | TRBV5-1 | TGCGCCAGCAGCTTAGGCCAGAACAAAAACATTCAGTACTTC | CASSLGQNKNIQYF
. | TRBJ2-1 | . | TRBV27 | TGTGCCAGCAGAGGAGGGGGGGACCACAATGAGCAGTTCTTC | CASRGGGDHNEQFF
TRBD2 | TRBJ2-1 | few | TRBV6-6 | TGTGCCACCACTCGGAGGGAGGGCTCCTACAATGAGCAGTTCTTC | CATTRREGSYNEQFF
TRBD2 | TRBJ2-7 | . | TRBV4-1 | TGCGCCAGCAGCCAAGGGAGACTAGCGGGAGCCCCCGAGCAGTACTTC | CASSQGRLAGAPEQYF
. | TRBJ2-3 | . | TRBV7-5 | TGTGCCAGCAGCTTAGGACTAGCGGTAGATACGCAGTATTTT | CASSLGLAVDTQYF
TRBD1 | TRBJ1-6 | . | TRBV30 | TGTGCCTGGAGTAGGCGGGACAGGGCTTCACCCCTCCACTTT | CAWSRRDRASPLHF
. | TRBJ2-5 | . | TRBV11-2 | TGTGCCAGCAGCTTATTTGAACCAGCAGGACCAGAGGGGGAGACCCAGTACTTC | CASSLFEPAGPEGETQYF
TRBD2 | TRBJ2-1 | . | TRBV11-2 | TGTGCCAGCAGCTCCGGACTAGCCCGGGTCCGTAACAATGAGCAGTTCTTC | CASSSGLARVRNNEQFF
. | TRBJ1-3 | . | TRBV2 | TGTGCCAGCAGAGTGGGGTCCAACTCTGGAAACACCATATATTTT | CASRVGSNSGNTIYF
TRBD2 | TRBJ2-1 | once | TRBV7-2 | TGTGCCAGCAGCTTATGGCTAGCGGGGGAGCAGTTCTTC | CASSLWLAGEQFF
. | TRBJ1-2 | . | TRBV7-9 | TGTGCCAGCAGCCCCGCCGGGGTGGATGGCTACACCTTC | CASSPAGVDGYTF
TRBD1 | TRBJ1-2 | . | TRBV12-5 | TGTGCTAGTGGTTCCCCGCCTCTAGGGAGGATCACAGGGGGTGGGAACTATGGCTACACCTTC | CASGSPPLGRITGGGNYGYTF
. | TRBJ2-5 | many | TRBV11-2 | TGTGCCAGCAGCTCCGGCGCCTTCCAAGAGACCCAGTACTTC | CASSSGAFQETQYF
. | TRBJ2-3 | . | TRBV7-8 | TGTGCCAGCAGCAATCCTAGCACAGATACGCAGTATTTT | CASSNPSTDTQYF
. | TRBJ2-1 | many | TRBV11-3 | TGTGCCAGCAGCTTCAGCGATGCAAATTACAATGAGCAGTTCTTC | CASSFSDANYNEQFF
. | TRBJ2-2 | . | TRBV5-1 | TGCGCCAGCAGCTTGACCACCGGGGAGCTGTTTTTT | CASSLTTGELFF
TRBD2 | TRBJ2-7 | once | TRBV10-3 | TGTGCCATCACCTCCCCATCACTAGCGGGGTACGAGCAGTACTTC | CAITSPSLAGYEQYF
. | TRBJ2-1 | . | TRBV7-8 | TGTGCCAGCAGTGCTTCGGGTAGCAATGAGCAGTTCTTC | CASSASGSNEQFF
. | TRBJ2-5 | once | TRBV5-4 | TGTGCCAGCAGCTTGGCGGGGATTAAAGAGACCCAGTACTTC | CASSLAGIKETQYF
. | TRBJ2-2 | many | TRBV20-1 | TGCAGTGCTGCGAACACCGGGGAGCTGTTTTTT | CSAANTGELFF
TRBD2 | TRBJ2-1 | . | TRBV7-3 | TGTGCCAGCAGCCCTGCGGGAGCCTACAATGAGCAGTTCTTC | CASSPAGAYNEQFF
. | TRBJ1-4 | . | TRBV28 | TGTGCCAGCAGTTCAGGCAGCACTAATGAAAAACTGTTTTTT | CASSSGSTNEKLFF
TRBD2 | TRBJ2-2 | . | TRBV7-3 | TGTGCCAGCAGCTTATCGGGACTAACCACCGGGGAGCTGTTTTTT | CASSLSGLTTGELFF
. | TRBJ2-7 | . | TRBV4-2 | TGTGCCAGCAGCCCTTCGAAAGGGGATAGACACTCCTACGAGCAGTACTTC | CASSPSKGDRHSYEQYF
. | TRBJ2-5 | once | TRBV10-3 | TGTGCCATCAGTGTTTCGGCGGAAGAGACCCAGTACTTC | CAISVSAEETQYF
. | TRBJ1-2 | medium-sized | TRBV5-8 | TGTGCCAGCAGCTTGCGGGGATATGGCTACACCTTC | CASSLRGYGYTF